This TCR beta chain was recovered during a study of T cells in Graves' hyperthyroidism and ophthalmopathy. Amplified TCR beta CDR3 regions came from RNA transcripts. In the first-round RT-PCR of the TCR CDR3, the HTBI primer set was used. Using its own MiXCR run on the multiplex PCR reads, TCRdb lists one record per CDR3 protein. This table has 400,000 to 500,000 distinct CDR3 sequences, around 15% appearing once. The germline V and J ends were trimmed by 7 bases and 5 bases, with 14 bases remaining between them. This CDR3 is built from 12 residues. CDR1 is SQVTM and CDR2 is ANQGSEA in the germline V gene. Fresh peripheral blood, approximately 10 ml, yielded the PBMCs.

The gene calls are TRBV29-1 and TRBJ2-5; a possible D gene is TRBD2 (5 bases). The origin of this receptor is a woman aged 18-29 years with Graves' hyperthyroidism. The sample was blood. CDR3 DNA: TGCAGCGCTGAGGGTAACGGGGAGACCCAGTACTTC. Translated, it gives CSAEGNGETQYF.